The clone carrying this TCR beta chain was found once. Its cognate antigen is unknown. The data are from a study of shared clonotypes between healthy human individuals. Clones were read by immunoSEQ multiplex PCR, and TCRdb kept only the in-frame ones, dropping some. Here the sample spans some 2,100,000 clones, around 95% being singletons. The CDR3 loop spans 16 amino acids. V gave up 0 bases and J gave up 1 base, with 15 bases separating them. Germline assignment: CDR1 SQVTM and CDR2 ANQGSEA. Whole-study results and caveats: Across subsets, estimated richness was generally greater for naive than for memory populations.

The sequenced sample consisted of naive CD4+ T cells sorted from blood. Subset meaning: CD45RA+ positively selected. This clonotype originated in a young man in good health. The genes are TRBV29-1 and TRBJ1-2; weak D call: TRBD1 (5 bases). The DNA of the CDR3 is TGCAGCGTTGAAGATCTTAGGGGCAGTTTTAACTATGGCTACACCTTC. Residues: CSVEDLRGSFNYGYTF.